The 23 T cell receptor beta chains below come from one sample, sequenced in a study of CD8 T cells in ankylosing spondylitis. These receptors' targets are unknown. General study findings and limits: One TCR beta motif, made up of eight highly homologous variants, appeared characteristic of ankylosing spondylitis blood.

TCRdb fed the 5' RACE reads into MiXCR, producing one record per CDR3 protein. In the table there are hundreds of thousands of distinct CDR3 sequences, approximately 17% of which are singletons. Sequenced material: blood, either unsorted or a sorted T cell fraction (not recorded which). These receptors were taken from a male donor with ankylosing spondylitis.

The chain employs TRBV7-2 and TRBJ2-5; D gene ambiguous. Trimming stripped 3 bases from V and 4 bases from J, with 6 bases between. Germline V lookup: CDR1 SGHTA, CDR2 FQGNSA. This CDR3 comprises 12 residues. The CDR3 is CASSLQVETQYF. DNA of the CDR3: TGTGCCAGCAGCTTGCAGGTAGAGACCCAGTACTTC.

This CDR3 reads CASSPRGPANTEAFF. CDR3 bases: TGTGCCAGCAGTCCCCGGGGACCAGCGAACACTGAAGCTTTCTTT. The chain carries TRBV28 and TRBJ1-1; weak D call: TRBD1 (5 bases). Germline CDR1 is MDHEN and CDR2 is SYDVKM. This CDR3 has 15 amino acids. V was shortened by 5 bases and J by 1 base, with 14 bases between the two germline ends.

A few counts support this clonotype. J is TRBJ1-2 and V is TRBV15; D gene unclear. CDR1 and CDR2 from the germline V gene are LNHNV and YYDKDF (reference sequence). The CDR3 runs 15 residues. Trimming took 0 bases from V and 8 from J, leaving 16 bases between them. The CDR3 spells CATSREGRGGSGYTF. The CDR3 DNA reads TGTGCCACCAGCAGAGAAGGACGGGGTGGAAGCGGCTACACCTTC.

This chain uses TRBV7-9 with TRBJ2-2; a weak D match, TRBD2 (6 bases). Deletions cut 10 bases from V and 0 bases from J, with 12 bases between. The CDR3 loop spans 14 amino acids. CDR1 SEHNR and CDR2 FQNEAQ come from the germline V gene (reference sequence). CDR3: CATERVTNTGELFF. CDR3 in DNA: TGTGCCACCGAGCGGGTTACGAACACCGGGGAGCTGTTTTTT.

This clonotype was seen ten or more times. The V call is TRBV5-1, the J call TRBJ1-1, with TRBD1 matching over 7 bases. The germline gives CDR1 SGHRS, CDR2 YFSETQ. V lost 3 bases, J lost 1 base, and 9 bases stayed unmatched. This CDR3 has 16 residues. CDR3 DNA sequence: TGCGCCAGCAGCTGGGGAAGGACAGGAGAGAACACTGAAGCTTTCTTT. Translation: CASSWGRTGENTEAFF.

The CDR3 nucleotides read TGTGCCAGCCTGGGGAGCGCCCGAGGGCAGTATTTT. It encodes CASLGSARGQYF. The chain combines TRBV28 with TRBJ2-3; D possibly corresponds to TRBD2 (5 bases). Germline assignment: CDR1 MDHEN and CDR2 SYDVKM. The CDR3 runs to 12 residues. V gave up 8 bases and J gave up 11 bases, with 17 bases separating them.

The gene calls are TRBV12-5 and TRBJ2-2, with 10 bases that match TRBD2. CDR1 LGHNT and CDR2 FRNRAP come from the germline V gene. The CDR3 has 15 residues. Trimming removed 8 bases from V and 3 bases from J; junction bases left unmatched: 6. The CDR3 spells CASSMGLAHTGELFF. CDR3 nucleotide sequence: TGTGCTAGTTCCATGGGACTAGCGCACACCGGGGAGCTGTTTTTT.

The chain recombines TRBV20-1 with TRBJ1-2; a weak D match, TRBD1 (6 bases). The CDR3 has 16 amino acids. Trimming removed 5 bases from V and 1 base from J, with 20 bases in between. Germline lookup yields CDR1 DFQATT and CDR2 SNEGSKA (reference sequence). CDR3 sequence reads: CSASAQAPGVNYGYTF. In DNA, the CDR3 is TGCAGTGCTTCGGCCCAAGCCCCAGGGGTTAACTATGGCTACACCTTC.

This sequence joins TRBV20-1 and TRBJ1-1; D unresolved. V was pared by 0 bases and J by 3 bases, with 11 bases between. Germline CDR1 DFQATT, CDR2 SNEGSKA (reference sequence). The CDR3 runs to 14 residues. CDR3 sequence reads: CSARDSNSYTEAFF. The CDR3 region has the DNA TGCAGTGCTAGAGATTCTAACAGTTACACTGAAGCTTTCTTT.

The chain has TRBV25-1 and TRBJ1-6, with TRBD1 matching 9 bases. Germline values: CDR1 MGHDK, CDR2 SYGVNS. The trim removed 1 base at V and 7 bases at J, leaving 2 bases unmatched. This CDR3 spans 15 amino acids. CDR3 DNA sequence: TGTGCCAGCAGTGAATTGGGACAGGGAAATTCACCCCTCCACTTT. Encoded protein: CASSELGQGNSPLHF. Using reference TRBV25-1 and TRBJ1-6 for the parts outside the CDR3, the full variable domain is EADIYQTPRYLVIGTGKKITLECSQTMGHDKMYWYQQDPGMELHLIHYSYGVNSTEKGDLSSESTVSRIRTEHFPLTLESARPSHTSQYLCASSELGQGNSPLHFGNGTRLTVT.

V usage is TRBV7-2 and J usage is TRBJ2-7, with D perhaps TRBD2 (7 bases). The ends were cut back, 5 bases at V and 5 bases at J, with 25 bases in the middle. The CDR3 loop spans 17 amino acids. The germline gives CDR1 SGHTA, CDR2 FQGNSA. The CDR3 sequence: CASSPTGPGGAGNEQYF. DNA of the CDR3: TGTGCCAGCAGCCCCACGGGCCCGGGGGGCGCAGGAAACGAGCAGTACTTC.

The rearrangement links TRBV24-1 to TRBJ2-1, with 9 bases identical to TRBD1. The CDR3 has 16 residues. Germline-derived CDR1 and CDR2 are KGHDR and SFDVKD. V gave up 3 bases and J gave up 4 bases; unmatched junction bases: 6. DNA of the CDR3: TGTGCCACCAGTGATCCACAGGGGGCTCGGTACAATGAGCAGTTCTTC. It translates to CATSDPQGARYNEQFF.

The sample holds a few counts of this clonotype. The genes are TRBV7-3 and TRBJ2-1; D is unresolved. The germline CDR1 and CDR2 sequences are SGHTA and FQGTGA. CDR3 length: 13 residues. Trimming stripped 0 bases from V and 8 bases from J, with 8 bases between. As DNA, the CDR3 is TGTGCCAGCAGCTTAACGCACTGGGATGAGCAGTTCTTC. Encoded protein: CASSLTHWDEQFF.

This clonotype was seen a few times. The chain recombines TRBV5-1 with TRBJ1-1; no clear D gene. The CDR3 is 13 amino acids. The V end was cut by 0 bases, the J end by 8 bases, with 11 bases between. Germline CDR1 SGHRS, CDR2 YFSETQ. The CDR3 nucleotides read TGCGCCAGCAGCTTGGTACCATCCTTCGAAGCTTTCTTT. This codes for CASSLVPSFEAFF.

This clonotype was seen many times. This chain connects TRBV20-1 to TRBJ2-2; 10 nucleotides agree with TRBD2. CDR1 DFQATT and CDR2 SNEGSKA come from the germline V gene (reference sequence). CDR3 length: 14 amino acids. Trimming cost V 6 bases and J 4 bases; bases outside gene matches: 5. This CDR3 is CSAPGTSVTGELFF. Here the CDR3 DNA reads TGCAGTGCGCCCGGGACTAGCGTCACCGGGGAGCTGTTTTTT.

The chain recombines TRBV3-1 with TRBJ2-3; TRBD1 is a possible D gene (5 bases). The CDR3 length is 16 residues. V gave up 2 bases and J gave up 3 bases, with 15 bases separating them. Per the germline V gene, CDR1 is LGHDT and CDR2 is YNNKEL (reference sequence). The CDR3 sequence: CASSQQPRVSTDTQYF. For the CDR3, the DNA is TGTGCCAGCAGCCAACAGCCCAGGGTCTCGACAGATACGCAGTATTTT.

This clonotype showed up just a few times. The V gene is TRBV5-1, the J gene TRBJ2-7; maybe TRBD1 (6 bases). V was pared by 3 bases and J by 3 bases, with 16 bases between. CDR1 is SGHRS, CDR2 YFSETQ, per germline. The CDR3 has 15 amino acids. CDR3 coding DNA: TGCGCCAGCAGCTCACACTACAGGGCTGGCTACGAGCAGTACTTC. This gives the protein CASSSHYRAGYEQYF.

J is TRBJ2-5 and V is TRBV10-3; the match to TRBD1 covers 7 bases. CDR1 ENHRY and CDR2 SYGVKD come from the germline V gene. This CDR3 comprises 13 residues. V lost 3 bases to trimming and J lost 5 bases; unmatched junction nucleotides: 3. The CDR3 region is CAISDKQGETQYF. CDR3 DNA sequence: TGTGCCATCAGTGATAAACAGGGGGAGACCCAGTACTTC.

The gene calls are TRBV12-3 or TRBV12-4 and TRBJ2-1; 7 bases match TRBD1. The ends lost 7 bases at V and 5 bases at J; junction bases unmatched: 8. CDR3 length equals 14 residues. In DNA form, the CDR3 reads TGTGCCAGCACCCACAGGGGTGGGAACAATGAGCAGTTCTTC. This encodes CASTHRGGNNEQFF.

As for this clonotype: This may stem from a read error, because a much larger clone lies one nucleotide away. The final CDR3 position lacks the conserved phenylalanine or tryptophan, pointing to a likely read error. V gene TRBV12-3 or TRBV12-4 combines with J gene TRBJ1-3; perhaps TRBD1 as D (5 bases). V gave up 5 bases and J gave up 0 bases, with 8 bases separating them. The CDR3 has 14 amino acids. The CDR3 protein is CASSATASGNTIYY. The CDR3 bases are TGTGCCAGCAGTGCGACAGCCTCTGGAAACACCATATATTAT.

This clonotype was recorded a few times. The V gene is TRBV6-5, the J gene TRBJ1-3; no definite D call. From germline, CDR1 is MNHEY and CDR2 SVGAGI. Trimming took off 0 bases at V and 0 bases at J, with 9 bases between the two ends. The CDR3 contains 16 residues. CDR3 amino acids: CASSYSRGLSGNTIYF. CDR3 nucleotide sequence: TGTGCCAGCAGTTACTCTAGAGGGCTCTCTGGAAACACCATATATTTT.

This clonotype is a singleton in its sample. A much larger clone is a single base away; this may be a read error. The chain is built from TRBV20-1 and TRBJ1-2; a possible D gene is TRBD1 (5 bases). In germline, CDR1 is DFQATT, CDR2 SNEGSKA (reference sequence). This CDR3 is built from 13 residues. V was cut by 4 bases and J by 7 bases, with 16 bases left in between. The CDR3 sequence is CSANPGWDSGYTF. DNA of the CDR3: TGCAGTGCTAACCCGGGTTGGGACTCTGGCTACACCTTC.

The chain employs TRBV18 and TRBJ2-7; 7 nucleotides line up with TRBD1. Germline-derived CDR1 and CDR2 are KGHSH and LQKENI. The CDR3 covers 17 residues. V was pared by 3 bases and J by 0 bases, with 11 bases of the junction left unmatched. For the CDR3, the DNA is TGTGCCAGCTCACCGATCCACATGGGGACAGCCTCCTACGAGCAGTACTTC. Translated: CASSPIHMGTASYEQYF. Drawing the rest from reference TRBV18 and TRBJ2-7, the complete variable domain is NAGVMQNPRHLVRRRGQEARLRCSPMKGHSHVYWYRQLPEEGLKFMVYLQKENIIDESGMPKERFSAEFPKEGPSILRIQQVVRGDSAAYFCASSPIHMGTASYEQYFGPGTRLTVT.